Listed here is a single T cell receptor beta chain. This entry belongs to a study of shared clonotypes between healthy human individuals. Germline V CDR1 and CDR2: LNHNV, YYDKDF (reference sequence). V lost 3 bases and J lost 2, with 7 bases in between. The CDR3 sequence is 14 residues long. Sequencing was performed with immunoSEQ multiplex PCR; in TCRdb, only in-frame clones are kept and a portion is missing. The sample yields roughly 1,100,000 clones, about 76% seen once. This sequence originates from a man aged 18 to 30 in good health. The sequenced sample was memory CD4+ T cells sorted from blood. Subset defined: CD45RA-negative fraction. The chain couples TRBV15 to TRBJ1-4; a possible D gene is TRBD1 (5 bases). The CDR3 DNA reads TGTGCCACCAGCAGTCAGGGCACTAATGAAAAACTGTTTTTT. It translates to CATSSQGTNEKLFF.